The clone carrying this TCR beta chain has ten or more counts. This sample was taken from a study of human T cells and chemical hapten exposure. Overall study: Patch tests containing 0.01% DPC, applied to the upper back, were read at 6 days.

CDR1 is MNHEY, CDR2 SVGEGT, per germline. There are 18 residues in the CDR3. V dropped 4 bases and J dropped 7; count of bases not matched to a gene: 14. Time point described: patch test 2, 6 weeks after DPC sensitization. Noted treatment: therapeutic diphenylcyclopropenone sensitization with weekly scalp DPC. The authors' total RNA extraction used unfractionated whole blood. Individual cDNA molecules in this library carried unique molecular identifiers. Using its own MiXCR run on the RACE reads, TCRdb lists one record per CDR3 protein. The repertoire holds approximately 40,000 distinct CDR3 sequences, with roughly 3.3% as singletons.

The sample in question was whole blood, obtained in connection with sensitization to the hapten diphenylcyclopropenone (DPC). This receptor was obtained from a man between 35 and 55 years old with alopecia areata. Some clones in this sample may be carry-over from other donors' samples. The V gene is TRBV6-2 or TRBV6-3, the J gene TRBJ2-1; TRBD2 aligns across 12 bases. The CDR3 is CASSSGTQSGTSGNEQFF. The DNA for the CDR3 is TGTGCCAGCAGTTCCGGGACACAATCCGGGACTAGCGGGAATGAGCAGTTCTTC.